Listed below are T cell receptor beta chains from one sample, sequenced in a study of spatial heterogeneity in lung cancer. One entry per CDR3 protein results from TCRdb running MiXCR on the 5' RACE reads. The profile shows over 10,000 distinct CDR3 sequences, around 13% of them singletons. This material consisted of PBMCs, taken at surgery. These receptors were obtained from a male donor with early-stage non-small cell lung cancer. Each CDR3 is given with its conserved first and last residue. A D gene is named only where the DNA matches it firmly. Size is stated for part of the rows, as once, few or many counts, or as a class when the clone is expanded.

NA | NA | TRBJ2-6 | TRBV6-2/TRBV6-3 | CASRSGQPGANVLTF | TGTGCCAGCAGATCCGGACAACCTGGGGCCAACGTCCTGACTTTC
few | TRBD1 | TRBJ1-2 | TRBV7-2 | CASSLLADRGGGYTF | TGTGCCAGCAGCTTATTAGCTGACAGGGGAGGTGGCTACACCTTC
many | NA | TRBJ2-3 | TRBV6-6 | CASRPRDFTDTQYF | TGTGCCAGCAGACCCAGGGACTTCACAGATACGCAGTATTTT
many | TRBD1 | TRBJ2-3 | TRBV5-1 | CASSERPQGADTQYF | TGCGCCAGCAGCGAGCGGCCCCAGGGGGCAGATACGCAGTATTTT
few | TRBD1 | TRBJ2-1 | TRBV7-6 | CASSLRDRAYEQFF | TGTGCCAGCAGCTTAAGGGACAGGGCGTATGAGCAGTTCTTC
few | NA | TRBJ1-3 | TRBV12-3/TRBV12-4 | CASSLATAGNTIYF | TGTGCCAGCAGTTTAGCCACAGCTGGAAACACCATATATTTT
many | TRBD2 | TRBJ2-1 | TRBV7-2 | CASSLAGSGPYNEQFF | TGTGCCAGCAGCTTAGCAGGTAGCGGGCCATACAATGAGCAGTTCTTC
many | TRBD1 | TRBJ1-5 | TRBV7-2 | CASSLEGAEPQHF | TGTGCCAGCAGCTTAGAGGGGGCCGAGCCCCAGCATTTT
few | NA | TRBJ2-3 | TRBV3-1 | CASSQDSGEDTQYF | TGTGCCAGCAGCCAAGATTCGGGGGAGGATACGCAGTATTTT
NA | NA | TRBJ2-5 | TRBV12-3/TRBV12-4 | CASTIKIQETQYF | TGTGCCAGCACCATCAAGATCCAAGAGACCCAGTACTTC
many | NA | TRBJ1-6 | TRBV10-3 | CAISEATGLESPLHF | TGTGCCATCAGTGAGGCGACTGGACTTGAGTCACCCCTCCACTTT
many | TRBD1 | TRBJ1-1 | TRBV6-5 | CASSYWGTGNTEAFF | TGTGCCAGCAGTTACTGGGGGACAGGGAACACTGAAGCTTTCTTT
NA | TRBD1 | TRBJ1-2 | TRBV7-9 | CASSTGQGTTNYGYTF | TGTGCCAGCAGCACGGGACAGGGGACAACTAACTATGGCTACACCTTC
NA | TRBD2 | TRBJ2-1 | TRBV6-1 | CASRTSGTAYNEQFF | TGTGCCAGCAGGACTAGCGGGACTGCCTACAATGAGCAGTTCTTC
NA | TRBD1 | TRBJ2-2 | TRBV9 | CASSLRTGTGELFF | TGTGCCAGCAGCCTCCGGACAGGCACCGGGGAGCTGTTTTTT
few | NA | TRBJ2-3 | TRBV19 | CASSTYKGSTDTQYF | TGTGCCAGTAGTACATATAAAGGTAGCACAGATACGCAGTATTTT
many | NA | TRBJ1-1 | TRBV18 | CASSPSDPSEAFF | TGTGCCAGCTCACCATCCGACCCGAGTGAAGCTTTCTTT
NA | NA | TRBJ1-4 | TRBV6-5 | CASSYGQTTNEKLFF | TGTGCCAGCAGTTACGGACAGACAACTAATGAAAAACTGTTTTTT
many | NA | TRBJ2-2 | TRBV18 | CASSQRTFTGELFF | TGTGCCAGCTCACAGAGGACTTTCACCGGGGAGCTGTTTTTT
many | NA | TRBJ2-2 | TRBV6-5 | CASSYDSGTGELFF | TGTGCCAGCAGTTATGACTCGGGGACCGGGGAGCTGTTTTTT
NA | NA | TRBJ2-1 | TRBV10-3 | CAISESSGSSYNEQFF | TGTGCCATCAGTGAGTCCTCAGGGAGCTCCTACAATGAGCAGTTCTTC
few | TRBD2 | TRBJ2-2 | TRBV27 | CASGSGGGAKGGELFF | TGTGCCAGCGGTTCGGGCGGGGGGGCTAAAGGCGGGGAGCTGTTTTTT
many | TRBD2 | TRBJ2-7 | TRBV18 | CASSHTSGGAYEQYF | TGTGCCAGCTCGCATACTAGCGGGGGTGCCTACGAGCAGTACTTC
few | NA | TRBJ2-2 | TRBV11-1 | CASSFSRGWSGELFF | TGTGCCAGCAGCTTTAGCAGGGGTTGGTCCGGGGAGCTGTTTTTT
few | NA | TRBJ1-5 | TRBV3-1 | CASSQGDQPQHF | TGTGCCAGCAGCCAAGGTGATCAGCCCCAGCATTTT
few | TRBD1 | TRBJ1-2 | TRBV4-1 | CASSQDRNYGYTF | TGCGCCAGCAGCCAGGACAGGAACTATGGCTACACCTTC
NA | TRBD1 | TRBJ2-2 | TRBV11-2 | CASSSPTGKVSAGELFF | TGTGCCAGCAGCTCCCCGACAGGGAAGGTCTCAGCCGGGGAGCTGTTTTTT
many | NA | TRBJ1-1 | TRBV25-1 | CASSGPTGPNTEAFF | TGTGCCAGCAGTGGCCCGACAGGACCAAACACTGAAGCTTTCTTT
hyperexpanded | TRBD2 | TRBJ2-5 | TRBV4-2 | CASSQVRLADFQETQYF | TGTGCCAGCAGCCAAGTTCGGCTAGCGGATTTCCAAGAGACCCAGTACTTC
few | NA | TRBJ1-1 | TRBV4-1 | CASSPVGGSNTEAFF | TGCGCCAGCAGCCCAGTCGGGGGCTCGAACACTGAAGCTTTCTTT
NA | TRBD2 | TRBJ2-7 | TRBV19 | CPSSIGLAGASAYEQYF | TGTCCCAGTAGTATCGGGCTAGCGGGGGCTTCCGCCTACGAGCAGTACTTC
NA | TRBD1 | TRBJ1-6 | TRBV20-1 | CSALDRAYNSPLHF | TGCAGTGCTCTGGACAGGGCGTATAATTCACCCCTCCACTTT
NA | NA | TRBJ1-2 | TRBV18 | CASSPSGGVGYTF | TGTGCCAGCTCACCTTCGGGGGGCGTTGGCTACACCTTC
many | NA | TRBJ2-1 | TRBV20-1 | CSARVSEMRQFF | TGCAGTGCTAGAGTTTCCGAAATGAGGCAGTTCTTC
many | TRBD1 | TRBJ2-1 | TRBV7-6 | CASSPRQGGDEQFF | TGTGCCAGCAGCCCTCGACAGGGCGGAGATGAGCAGTTCTTC
NA | TRBD1 | TRBJ2-1 | TRBV4-3 | CASSQDKSWDRVYNEQFF | TGCGCCAGCAGCCAAGATAAATCCTGGGACAGGGTCTACAATGAGCAGTTCTTC
many | NA | TRBJ1-2 | TRBV9 | CASSPTTRPANGYTF | TGTGCCAGCAGCCCCACTACTAGACCCGCGAATGGCTACACCTTC
NA | NA | TRBJ2-5 | TRBV18 | CASSPQAGTEETQYF | TGTGCCAGCTCACCCCAAGCCGGGACCGAGGAGACCCAGTACTTC
many | TRBD1 | TRBJ2-3 | TRBV12-3/TRBV12-4 | CASSTGGFTDTQYF | TGTGCCAGCAGCACAGGGGGCTTTACAGATACGCAGTATTTT
NA | TRBD1 | TRBJ1-2 | TRBV7-2 | CASTKGQGRDGYTF | TGTGCCAGCACCAAAGGACAGGGCAGGGATGGCTACACCTTC
few | NA | TRBJ2-3 | TRBV6-1 | CASTPLTFRSTDTQYF | TGTGCCAGCACCCCCTTGACTTTTAGGAGCACAGATACGCAGTATTTT
many | NA | TRBJ2-6 | TRBV7-9 | CASSGDVLTF | TGTGCCAGCAGCGGGGACGTCCTGACTTTC
few | NA | TRBJ1-1 | TRBV7-8 | CASSLSLGGKNTEAFF | TGTGCCAGCAGCTTATCGTTGGGTGGCAAGAACACTGAAGCTTTCTTT
many | NA | TRBJ1-1 | TRBV21-1 | CASSRRQGVRGTEAFF | TGTGCCAGCAGCCGTCGACAGGGGGTAAGGGGAACTGAAGCTTTCTTT
few | NA | TRBJ2-5 | TRBV4-1 | CASSQALTGGNQETQYF | TGCGCCAGCAGCCAAGCCCTCACGGGCGGGAATCAAGAGACCCAGTACTTC
NA | NA | TRBJ1-1 | TRBV20-1 | CSAREGGRTEAFF | TGCAGTGCTAGAGAGGGGGGAAGGACTGAAGCTTTCTTT
NA | NA | TRBJ1-1 | TRBV6-6 | CASRKGGHANTEAFF | TGTGCCAGCAGGAAGGGGGGGCATGCAAACACTGAAGCTTTCTTT
NA | NA | TRBJ2-5 | TRBV10-2 | CASSEKRETQYF | TGCGCCAGCAGTGAGAAGAGGGAGACCCAGTACTTC
many | TRBD1 | TRBJ2-7 | TRBV29-1 | CSVFDRGYEQYF | TGCAGCGTTTTCGACAGGGGCTACGAGCAGTACTTC
many | NA | TRBJ2-1 | TRBV10-3 | CAISESLTEGGNEQFF | TGTGCCATCAGTGAGTCGTTAACAGAAGGAGGTAATGAGCAGTTCTTC
many | TRBD1 | TRBJ1-6 | TRBV28 | CASSWDRDNSPLHF | TGTGCCAGCAGTTGGGACAGAGATAATTCACCCCTCCACTTT
NA | TRBD1 | TRBJ1-1 | TRBV10-3 | CAISTFTGGAEAFF | TGTGCCATCAGTACTTTTACAGGGGGAGCTGAAGCTTTCTTT